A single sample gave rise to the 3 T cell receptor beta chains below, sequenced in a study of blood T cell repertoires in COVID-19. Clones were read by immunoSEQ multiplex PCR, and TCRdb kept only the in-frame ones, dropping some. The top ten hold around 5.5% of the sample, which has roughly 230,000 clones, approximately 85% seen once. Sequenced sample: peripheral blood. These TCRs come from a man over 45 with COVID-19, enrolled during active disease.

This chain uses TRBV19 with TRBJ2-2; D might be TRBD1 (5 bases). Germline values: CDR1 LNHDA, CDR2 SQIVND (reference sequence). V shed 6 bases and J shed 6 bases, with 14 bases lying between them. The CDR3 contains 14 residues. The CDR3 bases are TGTGCCAGTAGCCTAGGGGCTCGCTCCGGGGAGCTGTTTTTT. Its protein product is CASSLGARSGELFF.

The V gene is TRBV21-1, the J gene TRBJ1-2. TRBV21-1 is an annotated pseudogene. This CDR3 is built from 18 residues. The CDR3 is CASSGLRPPGGTNYGYTF. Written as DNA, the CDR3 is TGTGCCAGCAGCGGACTCCGTCCCCCCGGGGGAACTAACTATGGCTACACCTTC.

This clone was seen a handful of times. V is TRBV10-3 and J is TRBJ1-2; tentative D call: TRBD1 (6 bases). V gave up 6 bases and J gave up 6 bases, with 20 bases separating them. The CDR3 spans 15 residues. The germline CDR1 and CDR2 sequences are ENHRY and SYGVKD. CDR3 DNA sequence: TGTGCCATCAGGAGAGAGGGGGTTTTGCAGAATGGCTACACCTTC. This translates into CAIRREGVLQNGYTF.